These 3 T cell receptor beta chains originate from one sample sequenced in a study of T-cell reconstitution after alpha-beta-depleted transplantation in children. Preparation of the TCRbeta library was carried out with unique molecular identifiers. Using its own MiXCR run on the PCR reads, TCRdb lists one record per CDR3 protein. The sample contains 200,000 to 250,000 distinct CDR3 sequences, about 9.2% of which appear only once. Sequenced here: PBMCs from the stem cell graft donor, sampled from the stem cell graft. These receptors all come from a human donor who donated a stem cell graft to a child with acute lymphoblastic leukemia.

This clonotype came up many times. The J gene is TRBJ1-1, the V gene TRBV5-8; no firm D call. V lost 3 bases and J lost 5, with 2 bases in between. The CDR3 covers 10 residues. Germline V gene sequence: CDR1 SGHTS, CDR2 YDEGEE. CDR3 sequence reads: CASSWTEAFF. CDR3 nucleotide sequence: TGTGCCAGCAGCTGGACTGAAGCTTTCTTT.

This clonotype appeared a few times. This chain links TRBV7-2 with TRBJ2-7; a possible D gene is TRBD1 (7 bases). Looked up from germline, CDR1 is SGHTA and CDR2 is FQGNSA. Trimming took 2 bases from V and 4 from J, leaving 15 bases between them. The CDR3 has 15 residues. CDR3: CASSLIRQGGYEQYF. The DNA for the CDR3 is TGTGCCAGCAGCTTAATACGGCAGGGGGGATACGAGCAGTACTTC.

This clonotype was seen many times. J is TRBJ2-5 and V is TRBV7-9; no clear D. Trimming removed 2 bases at V and 5 bases at J, with 12 bases between. The germline V gene encodes CDR1 SEHNR and CDR2 FQNEAQ (reference sequence). This CDR3 is built from 14 residues. This chain's CDR3 is CASSLPPQYETQYF. The DNA of the CDR3 is TGTGCCAGCAGCTTACCACCCCAGTACGAGACCCAGTACTTC. Filled out from reference TRBV7-9 and TRBJ2-5, the complete variable domain reads DTGVSQNPRHKITKRGQNVTFRCDPISEHNRLYWYRQTLGQGPEFLTYFQNEAQLEKSRLLSDRFSAERPKGSFSTLEIQRTEQGDSAMYLCASSLPPQYETQYFGPGTRLLVL.